These 19 T cell receptor beta chains were sequenced from one sample in a study of regulatory T cells in long-lasting Graves disease (TCRdb year 2021). Receptor amplification or capture employed multiplex PCR. TCRdb records Illumina HiSeq 4000 as the sequencer. To build TCR beta libraries, CDR3 regions were amplified by Arm-PCR using iRepertoire HTBI primers. In-frame beta chains were kept once TCRdb had trimmed the public reads at Q25 with fastp and called clones with MiXCR. Merged by CDR3 protein, the rows form single entries marked with the most common genes and DNA. A total of approximately 460,000 distinct CDR3 sequences appear in this sample, 15% to 20% of them only once. The top ten clonotypes cover about 10% of the sample. What this sample's time point label stands for: newly diagnosed GD, antithyroid drugs for less than 3 months. RNA was extracted from PBMCs in TRIzol for both TCR sequencing and RNA sequencing.

Separately, the same data were catalogued under a study of T cells in Graves' hyperthyroidism and ophthalmopathy.

Sequencing used peripheral blood mononuclear cells (PBMCs), obtained at new diagnosis, from a patient treated with antithyroid drugs. Receptors originate from a woman aged 25-40 years with Graves disease. Donor details come from another sample of the same person, matched by shared clones.

This clonotype was found many times. The V and J genes are TRBV7-8 and TRBJ1-5, with a tentative D call TRBD1 (6 bases). Trimming cost V 2 bases and J 6 bases, with 17 bases left between them. This CDR3 region has 16 residues. Germline-derived CDR1 and CDR2 are SGHVS and FQNEAQ. Here the CDR3 reads CASSLSRDTVGQPQHF. CDR3 DNA: TGTGCCAGCAGCTTAAGTAGGGACACAGTAGGTCAGCCCCAGCATTTT.

The rearrangement joins TRBV28 to TRBJ2-6; TRBD1 agrees at 8 bases. The germline V gene encodes CDR1 MDHEN and CDR2 SYDVKM. The CDR3 spans 16 residues. V dropped 4 bases and J dropped 4; count of bases not matched to a gene: 6. This CDR3 reads CASSSLTGGGANVLTF. As DNA, the CDR3 is TGTGCCAGCAGTTCCCTCACAGGGGGGGGGGCCAACGTCCTGACTTTC.

This clonotype was counted at least ten times. The genes are TRBV6-1 and TRBJ1-1, with D unclear. Per germline, CDR1 MNHNS and CDR2 SASEGT. V was pared by 5 bases and J by 8 bases, with 15 bases between. This CDR3 is 13 amino acids long. The CDR3 region is CASSPPWGTEAFF. As DNA, the CDR3 is TGTGCCAGCAGTCCCCCATGGGGAACAGAAGCTTTCTTT.

This clonotype was detected ten times or more. The chain joins TRBV24-1 to TRBJ2-1; 10 bases match TRBD2. The germline CDR1 and CDR2 sequences are KGHDR and SFDVKD. Trimming took 2 bases from V and 5 from J; bases not matched to a gene: 2. This CDR3 comprises 15 residues. CDR3 DNA sequence: TGTGCCACCAGTGATTATCTAGCGGGAGACAATGAGCAGTTCTTC. Residues: CATSDYLAGDNEQFF.

This clonotype was observed many times. The chain is built from TRBV20-1 and TRBJ1-2; D not certain. The germline V gene has CDR1 DFQATT and CDR2 SNEGSKA (reference sequence). The CDR3 spans 13 residues. V was pared by 6 bases and J by 4 bases, with 15 bases between. The CDR3 region is CSARANIIYGYTF. For the CDR3, the DNA is TGCAGTGCCCGGGCAAACATCATCTATGGCTACACCTTC.

With respect to this clonotype: Just one base apart from a much larger clone, this may be a read error. This chain connects TRBV28 to TRBJ2-1; D is perhaps TRBD2 (5 bases). From germline, CDR1 is MDHEN and CDR2 SYDVKM. The CDR3 runs to 16 residues. Trimming removed 4 bases at V and 6 bases at J, with 19 bases between. The CDR3: CASSSKIARTCNEQFF. The CDR3 DNA reads as TGTGCCAGCAGTTCAAAAATAGCGAGAACTTGCAATGAGCAGTTCTTC.

This clonotype was counted ten times or more. V and J are TRBV28 and TRBJ2-5; the D is unclear. This CDR3 region has 13 residues. Trimming left V 4 bases short and J 0 bases short, with 6 bases between. Germline CDR1 is MDHEN and CDR2 is SYDVKM. DNA for the CDR3: TGTGCCAGCAGTTCAGGAGACCAAGAGACCCAGTACTTC. The encoded protein is CASSSGDQETQYF.

This clonotype was seen a handful of times. The chain has TRBV9 and TRBJ2-2; 7 bases map to TRBD1. The V gene end was trimmed by 4 bases and the J gene end by 5 bases; junction bases not matched to a gene: 11. The CDR3 spans 16 residues. Germline-derived CDR1 and CDR2 are SGDLS and YYNGEE. The CDR3 loop is CASSSSGTEVTGELFF. CDR3 DNA sequence: TGTGCCAGCAGCTCTTCCGGGACAGAAGTTACCGGGGAGCTGTTTTTT.

This clonotype was seen repeatedly, ten times or more. The chain couples TRBV7-9 to TRBJ2-1; 7 bases match TRBD2. V lost 4 bases to trimming and J lost 0 bases; unmatched junction nucleotides: 6. The germline CDR1 and CDR2 sequences are SEHNR and FQNEAQ (reference sequence). This CDR3 is 16 amino acids long. CDR3 loop: CASSWSGASSYNEQFF. The CDR3 DNA follows: TGTGCCAGCAGCTGGAGCGGGGCCAGCTCCTACAATGAGCAGTTCTTC. The variable domain in full, with the rest retrieved from reference TRBV7-9 and TRBJ2-1, is DTGVSQNPRHKITKRGQNVTFRCDPISEHNRLYWYRQTLGQGPEFLTYFQNEAQLEKSRLLSDRFSAERPKGSFSTLEIQRTEQGDSAMYLCASSWSGASSYNEQFFGPGTRLTVL.

Many counts were recorded for this clonotype. The chain is built from TRBV18 and TRBJ2-1; 8 bases align to TRBD2. Trimming at V came to 2 bases and at J to 7 bases, leaving 7 bases not matched to a gene. CDR1 is KGHSH, CDR2 LQKENI, per germline. This CDR3 is 15 amino acids long. The CDR3 here is CASSPNRAGENEQFF. CDR3 coding DNA: TGTGCCAGCTCACCAAACCGAGCGGGAGAGAATGAGCAGTTCTTC.

The table lists this clonotype with a few counts. The chain carries TRBV19 and TRBJ1-4; a weak D match, TRBD1 (5 bases). Trimming pared 9 bases from V and 0 bases from J, leaving 14 bases between. CDR3 length equals 15 residues. CDR1 and CDR2 from the germline V gene are LNHDA and SQIVND (reference sequence). The CDR3 reads CARPGGVATNEKLFF. CDR3 sequence (DNA): TGTGCCAGGCCCGGGGGGGTTGCAACTAATGAAAAACTGTTTTTT.

Many counts were recorded for this clonotype. The chain has TRBV3-1 and TRBJ1-1; a weak D match, TRBD1 (5 bases). V was clipped by 1 base and J by 5 bases, with 11 bases between them. The germline CDR1 and CDR2 sequences are LGHDT and YNNKEL (reference sequence). This CDR3 spans 14 amino acids. The CDR3 is CASSQANRGTEAFF. CDR3 DNA sequence: TGTGCCAGCAGCCAAGCAAATCGGGGGACTGAAGCTTTCTTT.

The table lists this clonotype with many counts. The chain uses TRBV7-8 and TRBJ2-3; TRBD2 might be the D (5 bases). V lost 5 bases to trimming and J lost 4 bases, with 19 bases between them. Germline V CDR1 and CDR2: SGHVS, FQNEAQ. The CDR3 is 16 amino acids. In DNA form, the CDR3 reads TGTGCCAGCAGCCTGTTTGGGCGGGTTACCCCAGATACGCAGTATTTT. Translation gives CASSLFGRVTPDTQYF.

This clonotype was detected ten times or more. The J gene is TRBJ2-7, the V gene TRBV29-1; the D gene could be TRBD1 or TRBD2 (5 bases each). The V end was cut by 4 bases, the J end by 2 bases, with 12 bases between. The CDR3 covers 13 residues. The germline gives CDR1 SQVTM, CDR2 ANQGSEA. For the CDR3, the DNA is TGCAGCGTTGTGGGGGTAGGGCCCTACGAGCAGTACTTC. Protein: CSVVGVGPYEQYF.

This clonotype was seen a few times. This sequence joins TRBV24-1 and TRBJ2-7, with D possibly called TRBD1 or TRBD2 (5 bases each). Germline-derived CDR1 and CDR2 are KGHDR and SFDVKD. V gave up 2 bases and J gave up 2 bases, with 12 bases separating them. There are 15 residues in the CDR3. The chain's CDR3 is CATSDSGRLPYEQYF. The CDR3 DNA reads TGTGCCACCAGTGATTCGGGACGGCTGCCCTACGAGCAGTACTTC.

This clonotype has at least ten counts. The V gene is TRBV7-2, the J gene TRBJ1-5, with 8 bases identical to TRBD1. The CDR3 contains 17 residues. Germline CDR1 SGHTA, CDR2 FQGNSA. V lost 4 bases and J lost 3; bases outside the gene matches: 11. The CDR3 spells CASSSHLTGANNQPQHF. The DNA of the CDR3 is TGTGCCAGCAGCTCACACCTGACAGGGGCCAACAATCAGCCCCAGCATTTT.

This clonotype was counted many times. The chain recombines TRBV3-1 with TRBJ2-7; 8 nucleotides line up with TRBD1. Germline V gene lookup returns CDR1 LGHDT and CDR2 YNNKEL (reference sequence). The V and J ends lost 8 bases and 3 bases, in that order; junction bases with no gene match: 6. The CDR3 has 13 residues. This chain's CDR3 is CASGDRGIYEQYF. CDR3 coding DNA: TGTGCCAGCGGCGACAGGGGAATCTACGAGCAGTACTTC.

DNA of the CDR3: TGTGCCAGCAGCCCTGTGGGGGGTGGGTACAATGAGCAGTTCTTC. Amino acid sequence: CASSPVGGGYNEQFF. The chain recombines TRBV6-1 with TRBJ2-1; maybe TRBD2 (6 bases). V lost 6 bases and J 4 bases, leaving 16 bases between the germline ends. Germline V gives CDR1 MNHNS, CDR2 SASEGT. The CDR3 has 15 amino acids.

This clonotype has only a few counts. V and J are TRBV24-1 and TRBJ2-5, with a possible D match to TRBD1 (6 bases). TRBJ2-1 matches the DNA end more closely, so the J call is doubtful. CDR1 KGHDR and CDR2 SFDVKD come from the germline V gene. The CDR3 has 15 residues. CDR3 residues: CATSDLGQHYNEQFF. CDR3 sequence (DNA): TGTGCCACCAGTGATTTAGGACAGCATTACAATGAGCAGTTCTTC.